Below, 10 T cell receptor beta chains from the same sample are listed, as sequenced in a study of naive and memory T cell subsets (dated by TCRdb to about 2017). The library was made by UMI-ligation and nested PCR. The sequencer was an Illumina MiSeq. The ligated cDNA was amplified in four rounds of PCR with nested alpha and beta constant region primers together with the SP2 primer. TCRdb applied fastp at Q25 and MiXCR to the public reads, then kept only in-frame beta chains. Rows are combined by CDR3 protein, so each entry shows the most common genes and DNA. The sample has some 25,000 distinct CDR3 sequences on record, about 5.2% of them singletons. The ten largest clonotypes hold around 7% of the sample. The study reported a robust and sensitive protocol to amplify, sequence and analyze TCRs, based on 3' ligation of a UMI-containing oligonucleotide to TCR cDNA. Sequenced material: blood. The receptors stem from an adult in good health.

This clonotype occurred many times. This chain connects TRBV7-9 to TRBJ2-3; perhaps TRBD2 as D (6 bases). The CDR3 is made up of 15 amino acids. Trimming took off 5 bases at V and 2 bases at J, with 14 bases between the two ends. Germline V lookup: CDR1 SEHNR, CDR2 FQNEAQ (reference sequence). The CDR3 reads CASSHPGTFTDTQYF. CDR3 nucleotide sequence: TGTGCCAGCAGCCATCCCGGGACTTTCACAGATACGCAGTATTTT.

With regard to this clonotype: A much more abundant neighbour one base away suggests this may be a read error. For the CDR3, the DNA is TGTGCCAGCAGTTGGCTGTTAGAGAGTCAGCCCCAGAATTTT. This encodes CASSWLLESQPQNF. The chain combines TRBV6-6 with TRBJ1-5; D gene ambiguous. The germline V gene encodes CDR1 MNHNY and CDR2 SVGAGI (reference sequence). The CDR3 loop spans 14 amino acids.

This clonotype was observed at least ten times. CDR3 amino acids: CASSESWGGEQYF. In DNA, the CDR3 is TGTGCCAGCAGTGAGAGTTGGGGGGGCGAGCAGTACTTC. J is TRBJ2-7 and V is TRBV25-1, with TRBD2 matching over 7 bases. Trimming removed 3 bases from V and 6 bases from J; junction bases left unmatched: 5. The CDR3 is made up of 13 amino acids. CDR1 is MGHDK and CDR2 is SYGVNS in the germline V gene.

This clonotype was counted many times. Written as DNA, the CDR3 is TGTGCCAGCAGGGGCACCAGCCTGAGCTCTGGGGCCAACGTCCTGACTTTC. This translates into CASRGTSLSSGANVLTF. The chain carries TRBV2 and TRBJ2-6; D not certain. V was clipped by 6 bases and J by 0 bases, with 15 bases between them. The CDR3 is 17 residues long. The germline gives CDR1 SNHLY, CDR2 FYNNEI.

This clonotype appeared many times. The chain links TRBV29-1 to TRBJ1-2; TRBD1 agrees at 9 bases. V was pared by 3 bases and J by 8 bases, with 7 bases of the junction left unmatched. The CDR3 length is 13 residues. In germline, CDR1 is SQVTM, CDR2 ANQGSEA. The CDR3, as DNA: TGCAGCGTTGAGGACGACAGGGGGAGCGGCTACACCTTC. It specifies CSVEDDRGSGYTF.

This clonotype was seen many times. The chain joins TRBV5-4 to TRBJ1-1, with D perhaps matching TRBD1 (5 bases). Per the germline V gene, CDR1 is SGHNT and CDR2 is YYREEE (reference sequence). The length of the CDR3 is 13 residues. V was clipped by 0 bases and J by 5 bases, with 8 bases between them. The CDR3 nucleotides are TGTGCCAGCAGCTTGGGACAGACTACTGAAGCTTTCTTT. Its protein is CASSLGQTTEAFF.

In the case of this clonotype: A read error is possible here, since a much larger clone lies one base away. The J gene is TRBJ1-2, the V gene TRBV4-3; possible D gene TRBD1, 6 bases. The germline CDR1 and CDR2 sequences are LGHNA and YSLEER. The CDR3 runs 16 residues. DNA of the CDR3: TGCGCCAGCAGCCAAGAGTGGGGCCAGGGGCACTATGGCGACACCTTC. Translation: CASSQEWGQGHYGDTF.

The V gene is TRBV27, the J gene TRBJ2-5; D ambiguous. The CDR3 has 14 residues. Trimming shortened V by 5 bases and J by 4 bases, and 14 bases separated the two germline ends. Per the germline V gene, CDR1 is MNHEY and CDR2 is SMNVEV (reference sequence). CDR3 DNA sequence: TGTGCCAGCAGTCAATCCCATCCGGCAGAGACCCAGTACTTC. It translates to CASSQSHPAETQYF.

Sample share makes this clonotype medium-sized. V and J are TRBV29-1 and TRBJ2-7; 7 nucleotides line up with TRBD2. CDR3 size: 13 residues. Germline CDR1 SQVTM, CDR2 ANQGSEA. Losses at the gene ends were 7 bases for V and 6 bases for J; bases not matched to a gene: 12. In nucleotides, the CDR3 is TGCAGCGGGAAGCGGGATTCTCTTTCCGAGCAGTACTTC. It specifies CSGKRDSLSEQYF.

This clonotype has at least ten counts. The rearrangement links TRBV19 to TRBJ1-1; no clear D. This CDR3 spans 14 amino acids. V lost 2 bases and J lost 1, with 8 bases in between. Looked up from germline, CDR1 is LNHDA and CDR2 is SQIVND (reference sequence). CDR3 bases: TGTGCCAGTAGTATACTAGCGGCGAACACTGAAGCTTTCTTT. Residues: CASSILAANTEAFF.